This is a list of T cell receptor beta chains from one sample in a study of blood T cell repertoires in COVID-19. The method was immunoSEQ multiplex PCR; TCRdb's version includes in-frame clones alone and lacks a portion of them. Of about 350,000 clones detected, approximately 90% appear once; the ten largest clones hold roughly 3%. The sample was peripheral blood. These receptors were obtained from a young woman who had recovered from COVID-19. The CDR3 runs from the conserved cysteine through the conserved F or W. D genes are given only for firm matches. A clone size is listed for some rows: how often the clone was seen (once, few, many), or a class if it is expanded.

TGTGCCACCAGAGGGGGCGCGGGCACTGAAGCTTTCTTT CATRGGAGTEAFF TRBD1 . TRBJ1-1 TRBV24-1
TGTGCCAGCAGTTACCGGACAGGGGGGTTCTATGGCTACACCTTC CASSYRTGGFYGYTF TRBD1 . TRBJ1-2 TRBV6-2/TRBV6-3
TGCGCCAGCAGCCAAGGACCAGGGGAAAACACTGAAGCTTTCTTT CASSQGPGENTEAFF . . TRBJ1-1 TRBV4-3
TGTGCCAGCAGTCTCGAGTTGAACACTGAAGCTTTCTTT CASSLELNTEAFF . once TRBJ1-1 TRBV27
TGTGCCGGGGCTGGGGGCTCGATAGATACGCAGTATTTT CAGAGGSIDTQYF . . TRBJ2-3 TRBV7-9
TGTGCCAGCAGCTTGGGACAGACCAGAGCAGGCAATTCACCCCTCCACTTT CASSLGQTRAGNSPLHF . . TRBJ1-6 TRBV5-6
TGTGCCAGCTCACCAGTTCCTGCAACTAATGAAAAACTGTTTTTT CASSPVPATNEKLFF . . TRBJ1-4 TRBV18
TGCGCCAGCAGGGGACTCCTCGGGGGCAATGAGCAGTTCTTC CASRGLLGGNEQFF . . TRBJ2-1 TRBV4-3
TGTGCCAGCAGTTTATTTGGAGGAAGCAATCAGCCCCAGCATTTT CASSLFGGSNQPQHF . . TRBJ1-5 TRBV6-5
TGCGCCAGCAGTGACGGAGGGGTGGTCAATGAGCAGTTCTTC CASSDGGVVNEQFF . . TRBJ2-1 TRBV10-1
TGTGCCAGCAGTTTGGGGACTAGCGGGAGTTGGGAGCAGTTCTTC CASSLGTSGSWEQFF TRBD2 . TRBJ2-1 TRBV27
TGCGCCAGCAGCCAAGGCGGGGGGAACTCACCCCTCCACTTT CASSQGGGNSPLHF . few TRBJ1-6 TRBV4-3
TGTGCCAGCAGCGTTAGGTCTAGCGGGATCGGCACCGGGGAGCTGTTTTTT CASSVRSSGIGTGELFF TRBD2 . TRBJ2-2 TRBV9
TGTGCCAGCACCCCACTAGACACTGATACGCAGTATTTT CASTPLDTDTQYF . . TRBJ2-3 TRBV6-6
TGTGCCACCAGCGCCCGGACAATACCAGCAGATACGCAGTATTTT CATSARTIPADTQYF . few TRBJ2-3 TRBV15
TGTGCCAGTAGATCAATCCAGGACAGGGGGCATAGAATCTATGGCTACACCTTC CASRSIQDRGHRIYGYTF TRBD1 . TRBJ1-2 TRBV19
TGTGCCAGTAGCCCAGCGGCAGGGGGCTCGGAGCAGCCCCAGCATTTT CASSPAAGGSEQPQHF TRBD1 . TRBJ1-5 TRBV19
TGTGCCAGCAGCTTAGACACAGCAACAGATACGCAGTATTTT CASSLDTATDTQYF . . TRBJ2-3 TRBV7-9
TGTGCCAGCAGTTACTCGACTAGGACTGAAGCTTTCTTT CASSYSTRTEAFF . . TRBJ1-1 TRBV6-2/TRBV6-3
TGTGCCAGCGGAAGCGGGACTACGTACAATGAGCAGTTCTTC CASGSGTTYNEQFF TRBD2 . TRBJ2-1 TRBV6-5
TGTGCCAGCTCTGGGACAGGGGGCTGGAACACTGAAGCTTTCTTT CASSGTGGWNTEAFF TRBD1 . TRBJ1-1 TRBV27
TGTGCCAGTAAGGAGGGAGGGAATGAGCAGTTCTTC CASKEGGNEQFF TRBD2 . TRBJ2-1 TRBV19